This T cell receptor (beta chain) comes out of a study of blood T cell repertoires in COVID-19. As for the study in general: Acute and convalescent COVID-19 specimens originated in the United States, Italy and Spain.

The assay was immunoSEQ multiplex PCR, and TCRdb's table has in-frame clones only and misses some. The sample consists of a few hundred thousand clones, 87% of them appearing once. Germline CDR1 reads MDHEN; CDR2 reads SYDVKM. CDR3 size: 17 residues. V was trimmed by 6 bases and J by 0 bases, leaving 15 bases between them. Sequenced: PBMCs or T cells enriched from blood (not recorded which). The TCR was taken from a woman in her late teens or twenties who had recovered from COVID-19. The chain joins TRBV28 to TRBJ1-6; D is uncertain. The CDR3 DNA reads TGTGCCAGCAGCGGGCTGAAAGGGAGCTCCTATAATTCACCCCTCCACTTT. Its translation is CASSGLKGSSYNSPLHF.